Detailed here is one T cell receptor beta chain. The sample has other DNA sequences that encode this CDR3 too. This sample was taken from a study of cytotoxic CD8 clonotypes in ibrutinib-treated CLL. TCRdb's table, derived via immunoSEQ multiplex PCR, lists solely in-frame clones and lacks some. The data contain approximately 200,000 clones, around 72% of them singletons. The TCR sequence derives from a human donor with chronic lymphocytic leukemia. Sequenced material: PBMCs, taken after 24 months of ibrutinib treatment.

Here the CDR3 reads CASSSGTGNYEQYF. DNA for the CDR3: TGTGCCAGCAGCTCGGGGACAGGAAACTACGAGCAGTACTTC. This sequence joins TRBV11-3 and TRBJ2-7; TRBD1 matches at 8 bases. V shed 4 bases and J 3 bases; nucleotides not matched to a gene: 5. CDR1 and CDR2 from the germline V gene are SGHNT and YENEEA. CDR3 length: 14 residues.